These 16 T cell receptor beta chains came from one sample sequenced in a study of cytomegalovirus exposure and HLA in healthy donors. It was with 60 Vbeta and 13 Jbeta primers that the PCR ran. Sequenced by immunoSEQ multiplex PCR; TCRdb stores in-frame clones only, minus some. The sample contains about 25,000 clones, approximately 79% of which appear only once. The sample taken for sequencing was PBMCs. Receptors originate from a male donor in good health and CMV-seronegative.

V usage is TRBV19 and J usage is TRBJ2-3; tentatively, D is TRBD1 (5 bases). The V gene's germline CDR1 is LNHDA and CDR2 SQIVND (reference sequence). This CDR3 has 16 amino acids. The ends were cut back, 4 bases at V and 1 base at J, with 15 bases in the middle. CDR3 region: CASSTRRGYGTDTQYF. The CDR3, as DNA: TGTGCCAGTAGTACACGAAGGGGCTACGGCACAGATACGCAGTATTTT.

This clone has a single count. V and J are TRBV7-8 and TRBJ1-6, with 7 bases matching TRBD1. CDR3 size: 17 residues. In germline, CDR1 is SGHVS, CDR2 FQNEAQ. J gave up 0 bases and V 1 base, and 3 bases lay outside the gene matches. CDR3 residues: CASSLGDSSSYNSPLHF. In DNA form, the CDR3 reads TGTGCCAGCAGCTTAGGGGACAGCAGCTCCTATAATTCACCCCTCCACTTT.

The chain has TRBV9 and TRBJ1-6; TRBD1 matches at 8 bases. The V gene's germline CDR1 is SGDLS and CDR2 YYNGEE. The CDR3 is made up of 15 amino acids. Trimming removed 3 bases from V and 7 bases from J; junction bases left unmatched: 6. The CDR3 nucleotides read TGTGCCAGCAGCGCAGGGGGCAGGGCCAATTCACCCCTCCACTTT. This translates into CASSAGGRANSPLHF.

This clone turned up a few times. The chain uses TRBV6-6 and TRBJ1-1; D uncertain. Germline values: CDR1 MNHNY, CDR2 SVGAGI (reference sequence). There are 14 residues in the CDR3. CDR3 nucleotide sequence: TGTTTTTTCAAGCAGAAGACGGCATACGAGGTGGCTTTCTTT. Its protein is CFFKQKTAYEVAFF.

V is TRBV28 and J is TRBJ2-1; D is perhaps TRBD2 (7 bases). CDR1 is MDHEN and CDR2 is SYDVKM in the germline V gene. This CDR3 region has 16 residues. V was trimmed by 8 bases and J by 2 bases, leaving 19 bases between them. CDR3 DNA: TGTGCCAGCTCCTGGGAGGGGGGGAGCGCCTACAATGAGCAGTTCTTC. As protein: CASSWEGGSAYNEQFF.

This rearrangement joins TRBV28 to TRBJ2-4; TRBD1 might be the D (9 bases). Trimming left V 6 bases short and J 4 bases short, with 16 bases between. The CDR3 extends over 15 amino acids. Germline values: CDR1 MDHEN, CDR2 SYDVKM. Here the CDR3 DNA reads TGTGCCAGCAGCGGGGGGGGACAGGGAAAAAACATTCAGTACTTC. This encodes CASSGGGQGKNIQYF.

V is TRBV6-5 and J is TRBJ2-5; 8 nucleotides align to TRBD1. V lost 2 bases, J lost 2 bases, and 4 bases stayed unmatched. Germline loops: CDR1 MNHEY, CDR2 SVGAGI. This CDR3 spans 15 amino acids. The CDR3: CASSYIQGGQETQYF. The CDR3 DNA follows: TGTGCCAGCAGTTACATACAGGGGGGACAAGAGACCCAGTACTTC.

This chain links TRBV10-3 with TRBJ2-7; TRBD1 is a possible D gene (6 bases). Trimming took off 6 bases at V and 7 bases at J, with 19 bases between the two ends. Germline assignment: CDR1 ENHRY and CDR2 SYGVKD. This CDR3 contains 14 residues. The CDR3 is CAISRQETGVEQYF. The CDR3 region has the DNA TGTGCCATCAGCCGACAGGAGACAGGCGTGGAGCAGTACTTC.

This chain uses TRBV4-3 with TRBJ1-2; 8 nucleotides match TRBD1. Germline V gene data show CDR1 as LGHNA and CDR2 as YSLEER. Trimming cost V 4 bases and J 3 bases; bases outside gene matches: 4. The CDR3 is 14 residues long. CDR3 DNA: TGCGCCAGCAGCCGAGGGACAGGTGACTATGGCTACACCTTC. Translated: CASSRGTGDYGYTF.

This clone was detected a few times. The rearrangement links TRBV2 to TRBJ1-5; 9 bases map to TRBD1. Germline loops: CDR1 SNHLY, CDR2 FYNNEI. After removal of 6 bases from V and 3 bases from J, the junction contained 6 bases not matched to a gene. This CDR3 is 15 amino acids long. Here the CDR3 DNA reads TGTGCCAGCAGGACGACAGGGGGAGACAATCAGCCCCAGCATTTT. It translates to CASRTTGGDNQPQHF.

The J gene is TRBJ2-2, the V gene TRBV30; 7 nucleotides line up with TRBD1. The trim removed 7 bases at V and 0 bases at J, leaving 5 bases unmatched. The CDR3 is 14 amino acids. Germline CDR1 is GTSNPN and CDR2 is SVGIG (reference sequence). The CDR3 DNA reads TGTGCCTCCGGGACAGACACGAACACCGGGGAGCTGTTTTTT. This sequence encodes CASGTDTNTGELFF.

The rearrangement joins TRBV11-2 to TRBJ1-2; 8 bases match TRBD1. The germline CDR1 and CDR2 sequences are SGHAT and FQNNGV. V trimming: 5 bases; J trimming: 6 bases; junction bases outside the gene matches: 5. The CDR3 length is 13 residues. Here the CDR3 DNA reads TGTGCCAGCAGCAAGGGACAGGAGGATGGCTACACCTTC. Protein product: CASSKGQEDGYTF.

This chain joins TRBV2 and TRBJ2-3, with no clear D. The CDR3 has 15 amino acids. CDR1 and CDR2 from the germline V gene are SNHLY and FYNNEI. V was pared by 2 bases and J by 2 bases, with 11 bases between. CDR3 nucleotide sequence: TGTGCCAGCAGTGAATTTGTAACTACCACAGATACGCAGTATTTT. Protein sequence: CASSEFVTTTDTQYF.

The chain uses TRBV30 and TRBJ1-6; D is perhaps TRBD1 (6 bases). The CDR3 is made up of 16 amino acids. Deletions cut 2 bases from V and 3 bases from J, with 14 bases between. From germline, CDR1 is GTSNPN and CDR2 SVGIG (reference sequence). In DNA, the CDR3 is TGTGCCTGGAGTAACCCGAACAGGGACTATAATTCACCCCTCCACTTT. This translates into CAWSNPNRDYNSPLHF.

The chain uses TRBV7-2 and TRBJ2-1; 9 bases map to TRBD2. CDR3 length: 16 amino acids. Trimming at V came to 2 bases and at J to 9 bases, leaving 11 bases not matched to a gene. Germline CDR1 reads SGHTA; CDR2 reads FQGNSA. The CDR3 here is CASSLNSRSGGREQFF. The CDR3 nucleotides read TGTGCCAGCAGCTTAAATAGTCGCAGCGGGGGGCGTGAGCAGTTCTTC. The entire variable domain, with the rest obtained from reference TRBV7-2 and TRBJ2-1, is as follows: GAGVSQSPSNKVTEKGKDVELRCDPISGHTALYWYRQSLGQGLEFLIYFQGNSAPDKSGLPSDRFSAERTGGSVSTLTIQRTQQEDSAVYLCASSLNSRSGGREQFFGPGTRLTVL.

The gene calls are TRBV5-8 and TRBJ1-2; D might be TRBD1 (6 bases). The germline V gene has CDR1 SGHTS and CDR2 YDEGEE. This CDR3 spans 15 amino acids. Trimming cost V 3 bases and J 4 bases, with 16 bases left between them. The DNA for the CDR3 is TGTGCCAGCAGCTCAGGACGCTTCAGGGGCTATGGCTACACCTTC. This sequence encodes CASSSGRFRGYGYTF.